This T cell receptor (beta chain) is drawn from a study of PD-1 blockade in mismatch repair-deficient tumors. About the study: Patients had fewer than 15 mismatch repair-deficient cancer types and were previously treated and progressing. Whole-study findings and limits: After pembrolizumab, tumor-resident clones rose rapidly, then generally contracted before radiologic responses.

PCR or immunohistochemistry showed mismatch repair deficiency in every enrolled patient. TCRs were sequenced from a few patients responding to pembrolizumab. TCRdb's copy holds only in-frame clones and misses some; the assay was immunoSEQ multiplex PCR. The sample shows tens of thousands of clones, about 80% of them seen only once. Points on this clone: Its antigen is not known.

V gave up 1 base and J gave up 1 base, with 13 bases separating them. The CDR3 length is 16 residues. CDR1 is SGHNT and CDR2 is YYREEE in the germline V gene (reference sequence). The material sequenced was peripheral blood, taken 4 weeks after starting pembrolizumab. This clonotype originated in an adult with mismatch repair-deficient cancer. The chain combines TRBV5-4 with TRBJ2-3; no definite D call. CDR3 residues: CASSLSRVGGTDTQYF. The DNA of the CDR3 is TGTGCCAGCAGCTTGTCGCGTGTCGGCGGCACAGATACGCAGTATTTT.